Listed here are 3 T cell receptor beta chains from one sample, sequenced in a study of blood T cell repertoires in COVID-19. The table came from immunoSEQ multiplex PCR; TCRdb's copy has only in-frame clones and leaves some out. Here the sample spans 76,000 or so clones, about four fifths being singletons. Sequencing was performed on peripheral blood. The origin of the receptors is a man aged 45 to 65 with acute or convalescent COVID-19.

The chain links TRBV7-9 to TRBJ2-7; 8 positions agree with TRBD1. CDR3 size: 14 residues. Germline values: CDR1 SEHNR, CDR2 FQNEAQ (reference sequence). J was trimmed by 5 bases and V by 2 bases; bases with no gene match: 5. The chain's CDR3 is CASSLTQGENEQYF. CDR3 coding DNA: TGTGCCAGCAGCTTAACACAGGGGGAAAACGAGCAGTACTTC.

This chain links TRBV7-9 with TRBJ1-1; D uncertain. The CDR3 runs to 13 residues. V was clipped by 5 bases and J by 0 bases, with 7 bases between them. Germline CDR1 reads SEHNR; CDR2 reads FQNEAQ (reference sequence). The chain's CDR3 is CASSHPMNTEAFF. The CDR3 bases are TGTGCCAGCAGCCATCCCATGAACACTGAAGCTTTCTTT.

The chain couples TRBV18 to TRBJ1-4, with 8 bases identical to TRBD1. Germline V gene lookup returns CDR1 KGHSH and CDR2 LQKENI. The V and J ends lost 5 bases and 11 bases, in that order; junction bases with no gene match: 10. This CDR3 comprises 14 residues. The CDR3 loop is CASSVLDRESKLFF. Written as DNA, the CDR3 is TGTGCCAGCTCAGTTCTGGACAGGGAAAGTAAACTGTTTTTT.